The following is a T cell receptor (beta chain) sequence with its context. Its target antigen remains unknown. No quality values exist for individual bases; no much larger clone is one base distant. Peripheral blood and lesional scalp punch biopsies were obtained from patients with alopecia areata. Human scalp biopsies were fixed immediately in PAXgene tissue containers. This record belongs to a study of CD8+ T cells in alopecia areata (dated by TCRdb to about 2018). Study-wide context: The treated patients took part in an open-label pilot trial in which moderate-to-severe alopecia areata was treated with oral tofacitinib at 5 to 10 mg twice daily. Patients received tofacitinib for 6 to 18 months and were then followed off drug for 6 months to check for delayed response and recurrence. The study used high-throughput TCRbeta sequencing to examine T cell clonal expansion in alopecia areata, in both the C3H/HeJ mouse model and human patients. On the human side, TCRbeta sequencing was run on scalp tissue and on sorted CD4+ and CD8+ peripheral blood T cells from healthy controls and from alopecia areata patients with either patchy or totalis/universalis disease. Biopsies were taken from tofacitinib-treated patients at baseline and again at 4 and 24 weeks into treatment, and several of those patients also had a later scalp biopsy. Scalp clonality was compared among normal scalp (n=4), patchy alopecia areata scalp (n=8), and alopecia totalis/universalis scalp (n=8). The RNA source kit depended on sample type: the PAXgene miRNA kit for fixed scalp, the miRNeasy kit for PBMCs, and the RNeasy kit for mouse skin. TCRbeta CDR3 regions were amplified by immunoSEQ multiplex PCR using 35 Vbeta forward and 13 Jbeta reverse primers. Overall study results and their limits: Compared with normal scalp, lesional scalp had higher clonality and more expanded CD8+ clones, particularly in alopecia totalis/universalis, a pattern that suggests antigenic drive. Scalp TCR repertoire analysis is complicated because resident alphabeta T cells in normal human skin are also sequenced, whereas mouse skin is dominated by gammadelta T cells. TCR sequences shared between patients were less clear than in mice, possibly partly because of HLA diversity in the patient population.

Taken from cysteine to phenylalanine, the CDR3 has 15 residues. Just the 45-base CDR3 DNA is kept, in frame starting at base 1. V was cut back by 5 bases and J by 1 base, leaving a gap of 15 bases between them. Per the germline V gene, SGHAT is the CDR1 and FQNNGV is the CDR2. Libraries were prepared through the immunoSEQ multiplex PCR assay. RNA was extracted from all samples and reverse transcribed into cDNA as template for TCR sequencing. SuperScript III was used to make first-strand cDNA, primed with a 2:1 mix of oligo-dT and random hexamers. A synthetic immune receptor repertoire was used to measure amplification bias, and any remaining bias was corrected computationally. Per the authors' processing: After raw reads were preprocessed to remove errors, the CDR3 was defined following IMGT conventions as running from the conserved cysteine to phenylalanine. Clonality was computed as 1 minus the Shannon entropy, with the entropy normalized by log2 of the number of productive unique TCRs. Whether each scalp clone was CD4 or CD8 was inferred by checking scalp TCRbeta sequences against the CD4 and CD8 repertoires from sorted blood. Imported from immuneACCESS, the table was reduced by TCRdb to in-frame sequences with V and J called. These copies leave out some clones; in studies compared against another copy, an unresolved V gene accounts for under half, and the cause of the remainder is not known. Clone size and V and J calls were adopted from that table, with D and trimming inferred from the DNA. For this sample there are about 12,000 clones; 50% to 65% appear just once. The ten largest clonotypes hold about 14% of the sample.

The sample comprised skin. This sequence uses TRBV11-2 and TRBJ2-7; 6 matching bases give a weak D call of TRBD2. This receptor was obtained from a human donor with alopecia areata. The bases read TGTGCCAGCAGCCCGGGACTGCTAATTTCCTACGAGCAGTACTTC. Translated, it gives CASSPGLLISYEQYF.